A selection of T cell receptor beta chains follows, all from one sample in a study of neurological immune-mediated disorders. One entry per CDR3 protein, called by TCRdb with MiXCR from the 5' RACE reads. The sample lists around 70,000 distinct CDR3 sequences, 4% to 6% occurring once. The sample taken for sequencing was PBMCs. Receptors were obtained from a young man with multiple sclerosis. CDR3s include the opening cysteine and the closing phenylalanine or tryptophan. The D gene is left open where the match is weak. Rows give clone size only sometimes, using once, few, many, or a class for an expanded clone.

V	size	D	J	DNA	CDR3
TRBV12-3/TRBV12-4	many	TRBD1	TRBJ1-2	TGTGCCAGCAGTCCCCAGCCGGGACAGGGCCCCTATGGCTACACCTTC	CASSPQPGQGPYGYTF
TRBV4-3	many	.	TRBJ2-3	TGCGCCAGCAGCCAAGATCTCGGGAGAGACACAGATACGCAGTATTTT	CASSQDLGRDTDTQYF
TRBV20-1	many	.	TRBJ1-4	TGCAGTGCTAGCCCCCTTTCCTTACGGGAAAAACTGTTTTTT	CSASPLSLREKLFF
TRBV7-9	many	.	TRBJ2-7	TGTGCCAGCACCCTGTCGGGCAGGCGGGACGAGCAGTACTTC	CASTLSGRRDEQYF
TRBV12-3/TRBV12-4	many	TRBD2	TRBJ2-1	TGTGCCAGCAGTGGAGCGGGGGGCTCCTACAATGAGCAGTTCTTC	CASSGAGGSYNEQFF
TRBV7-7	many	.	TRBJ2-7	TGTGCTAGCAGCTTACGCAGGGGCGCGGCCTACGAGCAGTACTTC	CASSLRRGAAYEQYF
TRBV24-1	many	.	TRBJ2-2	TGTGCCACCAGTGATTTTGGGTCGAACACCGGGGAGCTGTTTTTT	CATSDFGSNTGELFF
TRBV12-3/TRBV12-4	many	.	TRBJ1-2	TGTGCCAGCAGTATCCGAAACTATGGCTACACCTTC	CASSIRNYGYTF
TRBV5-1	many	.	TRBJ2-3	TGCGCCAGCAGCCTCGCCGATACGCAGTATTTT	CASSLADTQYF
TRBV7-2	.	.	TRBJ2-7	TGTGCCAGCAGTCCCCGGGGTGGTGACGAGCAGTACTTC	CASSPRGGDEQYF
TRBV6-4	many	.	TRBJ2-2	TGTGCCAGCAGTGGGACTTCCACCGGGGAGCTGTTTTTT	CASSGTSTGELFF
TRBV7-2	many	.	TRBJ2-2	TGTGCCAGCAGCTCCGCACGAGGTTACACCGGGGAGCTGTTTTTT	CASSSARGYTGELFF
TRBV27	many	.	TRBJ2-7	TGTGCCACCAACCGACTCGGCTCCTACGAGCAGTACTTC	CATNRLGSYEQYF
TRBV20-1	few	TRBD2	TRBJ2-1	TGCAGTGCTAGTACGGGAGGATCCTACAATGAGCAGTTCTTC	CSASTGGSYNEQFF
TRBV7-2	many	.	TRBJ2-2	TGTGCCAGCAGCTTAATGGCTCTTGCCGGGGAGCTGTTTTTT	CASSLMALAGELFF
TRBV20-1	few	TRBD2	TRBJ2-3	TGCAGTGCTAGATCTGGACTAGATACAGATACGCAGTATTTT	CSARSGLDTDTQYF
TRBV3-1	many	TRBD1	TRBJ2-7	TGTGCCAGCAGCCTGGGGACAGGGATCTACGAGCAGTACTTC	CASSLGTGIYEQYF
TRBV6-5	many	.	TRBJ2-1	TGTGCCAGCAGTTACGGACAGACCTACAATGAGCAGTTCTTC	CASSYGQTYNEQFF
TRBV5-1	many	.	TRBJ2-1	TGCGCCAGCAGCTTGGCCCTCGATGGGAGGCAGTTCTTC	CASSLALDGRQFF
TRBV29-1	many	TRBD1	TRBJ2-1	TGCAGCGAGACTTTGACAGGGGGCACTGAGCAGTTCTTC	CSETLTGGTEQFF
TRBV12-3/TRBV12-4	medium-sized	.	TRBJ2-2	TGTGCCAGCAGTTTCAACCCCACCGGGGAGCTGTTTTTT	CASSFNPTGELFF